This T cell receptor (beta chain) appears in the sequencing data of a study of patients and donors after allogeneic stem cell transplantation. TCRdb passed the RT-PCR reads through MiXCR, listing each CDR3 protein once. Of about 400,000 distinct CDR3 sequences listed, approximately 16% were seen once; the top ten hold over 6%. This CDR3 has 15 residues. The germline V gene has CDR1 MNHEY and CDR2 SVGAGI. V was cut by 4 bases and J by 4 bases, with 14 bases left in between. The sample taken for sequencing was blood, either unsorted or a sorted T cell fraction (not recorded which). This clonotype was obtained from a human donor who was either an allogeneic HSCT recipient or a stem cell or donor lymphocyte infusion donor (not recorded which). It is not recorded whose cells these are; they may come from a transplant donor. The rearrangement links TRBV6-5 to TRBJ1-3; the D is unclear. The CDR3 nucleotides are TGTGCCAGCAGTTTTACTGGCCCTGGGGGAAACACCATATATTTT. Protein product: CASSFTGPGGNTIYF.